The present entry profiles one T cell receptor beta chain with its context. This clone has more than one count but fewer than ten. No antigen is known for it. Base qualities are missing; no much larger clone stands one base away. This entry belongs to a study of blood T cell repertoires in COVID-19 (TCRdb year 2020). At the level of the whole study: The collaborator samples originated in the United States, Italy and Spain and spanned the acute and convalescent phases of COVID-19. The prospective study material was composed of cDNA or gDNA derived from T cells, B-cell-depleted T cells, or PBMCs. Subjects who had been exposed to COVID-19, were actively infected with it, or had recovered from it provided the deeply sampled blood TCRbeta repertoires that made up the dataset. A freely available public database, intended as a resource for researchers studying the immune response to SARS-CoV-2, is where the repertoires were released. The samples were drawn from two sources: the first 160 participants of the ongoing ImmuneRACE study, and some 1,300 subjects contributed by 6 global collaborators. The sample metadata nearly always contained a de-identified subject ID, COVID-19 status, age in years and sex. Where available, HLA class I and class II types were taken from metadata supplied by the sample provider and were not determined by assay-based typing. Summary of the overall study and its limitations: The quantity of clinical and demographic metadata differed by source and by participant and was supplied without curation.

Collaborating institutions collected whole blood in K2EDTA tubes following their own protocols. For TCRbeta analysis, collaborator samples were shipped as frozen whole blood, as isolated PBMCs, or as DNA extracted from either sample type. The immunoSEQ Assay, a bias-controlled multiplex PCR, was used to amplify TCRbeta CDR3 regions from genomic DNA. Per the original workflow: Nucleated cell counts per sample were estimated from amplification of reference gene primers within the assay. To quantify the absolute abundance of each unique TCRbeta CDR3 rearrangement, sequence reads were collapsed and filtered. For each sample, productive Simpson clonality was calculated as the square root of Simpson's diversity index across productive rearrangements. The table was pulled from immuneACCESS by TCRdb, which kept in-frame rearrangements only. Such tables lose some clones; where checked, under half of the loss comes from unresolved V genes, and the rest has no known cause. That table is the source of V, J and clone size, and D and trimming were worked out from the DNA. In all, the sample holds some 190,000 clones, and more than 80% of those were seen once. Around 7.8% of the sample goes to the ten largest clones.

Sequencing input: peripheral blood. This TCR derives from a woman aged 60-75 years with acute or convalescent COVID-19.

The DNA sequence follows: TGTGCCAGCACCGACAGTAACTATGGCTACACCTTC. The resulting protein is CASTDSNYGYTF. In this chain, TRBV28 is recombined with TRBJ1-2; 5 matching bases give a weak D call of TRBD1. V loses 7 bases, J loses 1 base, and the germline ends lie 7 bases apart. The germline V gene gives CDR1 as MDHEN and CDR2 as SYDVKM. The CDR3 has 12 amino acids, counting the end cysteine and phenylalanine. Only CDR3 DNA is held: 36 bases, read in frame from base 1.